These 21 T cell receptor beta chains came from one sample sequenced in a study of T cell repertoires in cytomegalovirus infection. TCRdb processed the reads anew with MiXCR; each CDR3 protein has one entry. The sample includes hundreds of thousands of distinct CDR3 sequences, roughly 30% of them seen just once. These receptors have no known antigen. The specimen was cultured CD8+ T cells from PBMCs, collected from culture after CMV antigen stimulation. These TCRs come from a human donor in good health (CMV status not recorded). Some clones in this sample may be carry-over from other donors' samples.

The chain couples TRBV28 to TRBJ1-5; D ambiguous. The CDR3 spans 15 residues. CDR1 is MDHEN, CDR2 SYDVKM, per germline. Between the trimmed V and J ends, which lost 3 bases and 3 bases, there was a span of 12 bases. CDR3 bases: TGTGCCAGCAGTTTTGAAGGAGATTACAATCAGCCCCAGCATTTT. Its translation is CASSFEGDYNQPQHF.

The chain is built from TRBV2 and TRBJ2-6, with 11 bases aligning to TRBD1. Per germline, CDR1 SNHLY and CDR2 FYNNEI. V shed 7 bases, J shed 2 bases, and the junction held 7 bases outside the gene matches. The CDR3 totals 17 residues. The CDR3 DNA reads as TGTGCCAGCACAGGGACAGGGGGTCGGGCTGGGGCCAACGTCCTGACTTTC. Amino acids: CASTGTGGRAGANVLTF.

This clonotype was seen repeatedly, ten times or more. The chain carries TRBV7-9 and TRBJ2-5; 9 bases align to TRBD2. The V gene's germline CDR1 is SEHNR and CDR2 FQNEAQ (reference sequence). V shed 5 bases, J shed 5 bases, and the junction held 12 bases outside the gene matches. The CDR3 spans 16 residues. The CDR3 here is CASSGLIAGARETQYF. The CDR3 DNA reads TGTGCCAGCAGCGGGCTTATAGCGGGGGCGAGGGAGACCCAGTACTTC.

The CDR3: CASSLFAAIQETQYF. The CDR3 DNA reads TGTGCCAGCAGTTTATTCGCAGCAATCCAAGAGACCCAGTACTTC. This chain links TRBV27 with TRBJ2-5; D is unresolved. V was trimmed by 1 base and J by 1 base, leaving 10 bases between them. This CDR3 is 15 amino acids long. Germline V lookup: CDR1 MNHEY, CDR2 SMNVEV (reference sequence).

This clonotype was detected ten times or more. V usage is TRBV7-9 and J usage is TRBJ2-2, with 11 bases identical to TRBD2. CDR3 length equals 16 residues. Germline CDR1 SEHNR, CDR2 FQNEAQ (reference sequence). Germline trimming cut 5 bases from V and 3 bases from J; bases unmatched to any gene: 5. CDR3 coding DNA: TGTGCCAGCAGCCCCGGGACTAGCGGTGACACCGGGGAGCTGTTTTTT. Translation: CASSPGTSGDTGELFF. The full variable domain, its missing parts supplied by reference TRBV7-9 and TRBJ2-2, is DTGVSQNPRHKITKRGQNVTFRCDPISEHNRLYWYRQTLGQGPEFLTYFQNEAQLEKSRLLSDRFSAERPKGSFSTLEIQRTEQGDSAMYLCASSPGTSGDTGELFFGEGSRLTVL.

V is TRBV27 and J is TRBJ2-3, with D possibly matching TRBD1 (6 bases). The CDR3 has 16 residues. Germline assignment: CDR1 MNHEY and CDR2 SMNVEV (reference sequence). Trimming removed 2 bases at V and 0 bases at J, with 12 bases between. The CDR3 loop reads CASSLIGGTSTDTQYF. CDR3 bases: TGTGCCAGCAGTTTAATAGGGGGTACTAGCACAGATACGCAGTATTTT.

The genes are TRBV20-1 and TRBJ2-2, with D possibly being TRBD1 (6 bases). Between the trimmed V and J ends, which lost 3 bases and 4 bases, there was a span of 18 bases. CDR3 size: 16 residues. Germline V gene sequence: CDR1 DFQATT, CDR2 SNEGSKA (reference sequence). The DNA of the CDR3 is TGCAGTGCTAGGAGACCCAGGGACATGACCACCGGGGAGCTGTTTTTT. This codes for CSARRPRDMTTGELFF.

The CDR3 DNA is TGTGCCAGCAGCCAGACCGGGACATATAGCAATCAGCCCCAGCATTTT. It specifies CASSQTGTYSNQPQHF. The chain carries TRBV7-2 and TRBJ1-5, with D tentatively TRBD1 (6 bases). The V and J ends lost 5 bases and 0 bases respectively, with 14 bases between them. Germline V gives CDR1 SGHTA, CDR2 FQGNSA. The CDR3 consists of 16 residues.

The V call is TRBV6-1, the J call TRBJ2-2; unclear D gene. V lost 7 bases and J 4 bases, leaving 28 bases between the germline ends. This CDR3 is built from 19 residues. From germline, CDR1 is MNHNS and CDR2 SASEGT. CDR3 region: CASTYGSARGFASTGELFF. DNA of the CDR3: TGTGCCAGCACCTACGGATCCGCTCGCGGATTTGCCTCCACCGGGGAGCTGTTTTTT.

The genes are TRBV4-1 and TRBJ1-6; D remains ambiguous. The germline V gene encodes CDR1 MGHRA and CDR2 YSYEKL. V was clipped by 0 bases and J by 7 bases, with 10 bases between them. CDR3 length: 15 amino acids. The CDR3 loop is CASSQDPGWNSPLHF. Written as DNA, the CDR3 is TGCGCCAGCAGCCAAGATCCGGGGTGGAATTCACCCCTCCACTTT.

The rearrangement uses TRBV10-2 and TRBJ2-1; D remains ambiguous. Germline CDR1 WSHSY, CDR2 SAAADI. CDR3 length equals 14 residues. V lost 3 bases, J lost 0 bases, and 6 bases lay in between. Here the CDR3 reads CASSDFSSYNEQFF. The CDR3 DNA reads as TGCGCCAGCAGTGATTTTAGCTCCTACAATGAGCAGTTCTTC.

Worth noting for this clonotype: Being one base from a much bigger clone, this may be a read error. The conserved final phenylalanine or tryptophan is absent from the CDR3, which likely points to a read error. The CDR3 bases are TGTGCCAGCAGCTTAGACGGGGCGGGAGATACGCAGTATTTA. Protein sequence: CASSLDGAGDTQYL. The chain is built from TRBV7-2 and TRBJ2-3; D may match TRBD1 or TRBD2 (5 bases each). V dropped 1 base and J dropped 5 bases, with 10 bases sitting between them. The CDR3 is 14 residues long. Germline loops: CDR1 SGHTA, CDR2 FQGNSA.

J is TRBJ2-7 and V is TRBV25-1; 7 nucleotides align to TRBD1. The germline CDR1 and CDR2 sequences are MGHDK and SYGVNS. The CDR3 has 13 amino acids. Germline trimming cut 3 bases from V and 7 bases from J; bases unmatched to any gene: 6. CDR3 nucleotide sequence: TGTGCCAGCAGTGACGACAGGGTCGGTGAGCAGTACTTC. This sequence encodes CASSDDRVGEQYF.

The rearrangement joins TRBV6-1 to TRBJ1-5, with D possibly being TRBD1 (5 bases). The CDR3 spans 16 residues. Germline V gene lookup returns CDR1 MNHNS and CDR2 SASEGT. The V end was cut by 6 bases, the J end by 0 bases, with 15 bases between. This CDR3 reads CASSPRGAYSNQPQHF. CDR3 coding DNA: TGTGCCAGCAGCCCCCGCGGGGCCTATAGCAATCAGCCCCAGCATTTT.

Ten or more counts support this clonotype. V and J are TRBV7-9 and TRBJ2-7; the match to TRBD1 covers 7 bases. The CDR3 spans 15 residues. Trimming removed 2 bases from V and 3 bases from J; junction bases left unmatched: 7. The germline CDR1 and CDR2 sequences are SEHNR and FQNEAQ (reference sequence). This CDR3 reads CASSLSGQEDYEQYV. CDR3 nucleotide sequence: TGTGCCAGCAGCTTATCCGGACAGGAAGACTACGAGCAGTACGTC.

The chain couples TRBV4-3 to TRBJ2-3; D is unclear. The CDR3 consists of 17 residues. Germline CDR1 LGHNA, CDR2 YSLEER. Trimming stripped 0 bases from V and 2 bases from J, with 15 bases between. In DNA form, the CDR3 reads TGCGCCAGCAGCCAAGATTGGGTCAGCCTGAACACAGATACGCAGTATTTT. Amino acid sequence: CASSQDWVSLNTDTQYF.

This clonotype has just one count. The chain joins TRBV6-8 to TRBJ1-1; TRBD1 matches at 9 bases. The CDR3 covers 15 residues. The trim removed 4 bases at V and 4 bases at J, leaving 7 bases unmatched. Germline V lookup: CDR1 MNHGY, CDR2 SAAAGT. DNA for the CDR3: TGTGCCAGCAGTTGGGGACAGGGTAGTAGCACTGAAGCTTTCTTT. It specifies CASSWGQGSSTEAFF.

The V gene is TRBV10-3, the J gene TRBJ1-1; D gene unclear. Germline lookup yields CDR1 ENHRY and CDR2 SYGVKD. The V and J ends lost 8 bases and 0 bases respectively, with 7 bases between them. This CDR3 contains 12 residues. CDR3 protein: CAIAGMNTEAFF. The CDR3 bases are TGTGCCATCGCGGGGATGAACACTGAAGCTTTCTTT.

This clonotype turned up a few times. The chain links TRBV5-6 to TRBJ2-7; 10 bases agree with TRBD1. CDR1 and CDR2 from the germline V gene are SGHDT and YYEEEE. This CDR3 region has 16 residues. V lost 4 bases and J lost 4; bases outside the gene matches: 11. The CDR3 DNA reads TGTGCCAGCAGCCCCGGGACAGGGGCTTTTCGGTACGAGCAGTACGTC. Translating it yields CASSPGTGAFRYEQYV.

The V gene is TRBV19, the J gene TRBJ2-1, with a weak D call TRBD2 (5 bases). CDR3 length: 13 amino acids. Trimming took 10 bases from V and 9 from J, leaving 19 bases between them. CDR1 and CDR2 (germline): LNHDA, SQIVND (reference sequence). The CDR3 region has the DNA TGTGCCACTAAGCGGTTTTACGACGGTGAGCAGTTCTTC. Its protein product is CATKRFYDGEQFF.

In its sample, this clonotype was seen a few times. Compared with germline, one end of the junction differs, possibly owing to a read error. V and J are TRBV7-9 and TRBJ2-7; weak D call: TRBD2 (6 bases). This CDR3 comprises 13 residues. Germline-derived CDR1 and CDR2 are SEHNR and FQNEAQ (reference sequence). The CDR3 sequence is CASTLGDSSEQYF. The CDR3 DNA is TGTGCCAGCACCTTAGGGGACTCCTCCGAGCAGTACTTC.